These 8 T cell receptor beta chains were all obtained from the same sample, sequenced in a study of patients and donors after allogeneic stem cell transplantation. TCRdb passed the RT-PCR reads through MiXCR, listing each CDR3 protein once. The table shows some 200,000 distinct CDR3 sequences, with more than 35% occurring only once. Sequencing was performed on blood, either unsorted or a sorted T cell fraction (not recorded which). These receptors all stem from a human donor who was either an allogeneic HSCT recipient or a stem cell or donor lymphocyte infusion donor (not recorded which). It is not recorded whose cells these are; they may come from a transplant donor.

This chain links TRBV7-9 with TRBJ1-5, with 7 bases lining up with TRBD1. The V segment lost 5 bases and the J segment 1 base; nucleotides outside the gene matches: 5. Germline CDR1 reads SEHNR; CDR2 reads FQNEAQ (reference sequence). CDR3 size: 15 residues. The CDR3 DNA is TGTGCCAGCAGCGGCGGGACAGTAAGCAATCAGCCCCAGCATTTT. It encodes CASSGGTVSNQPQHF.

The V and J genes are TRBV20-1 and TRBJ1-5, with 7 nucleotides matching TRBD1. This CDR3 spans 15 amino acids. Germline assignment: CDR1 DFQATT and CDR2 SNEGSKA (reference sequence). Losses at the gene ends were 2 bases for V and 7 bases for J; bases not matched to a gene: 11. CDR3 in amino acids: CSARTPGQPFQPQHF. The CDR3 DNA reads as TGCAGTGCTAGAACTCCGGGACAGCCCTTCCAGCCCCAGCATTTT.

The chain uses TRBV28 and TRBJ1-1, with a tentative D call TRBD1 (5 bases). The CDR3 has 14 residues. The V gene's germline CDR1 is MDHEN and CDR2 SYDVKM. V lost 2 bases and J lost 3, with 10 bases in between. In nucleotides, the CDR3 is TGTGCCAGCAGTTTACCAGGGTGGGACACTGAAGCTTTCTTT. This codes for CASSLPGWDTEAFF. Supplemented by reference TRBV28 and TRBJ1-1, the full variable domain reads DVKVTQSSRYLVKRTGEKVFLECVQDMDHENMFWYRQDPGLGLRLIYFSYDVKMKEKGDIPEGYSVSREKKERFSLILESASTNQTSMYLCASSLPGWDTEAFFGQGTRLTVV.

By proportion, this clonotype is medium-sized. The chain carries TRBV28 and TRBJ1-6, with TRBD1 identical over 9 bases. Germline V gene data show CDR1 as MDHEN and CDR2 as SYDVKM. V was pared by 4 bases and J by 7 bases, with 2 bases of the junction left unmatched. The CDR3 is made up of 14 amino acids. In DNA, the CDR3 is TGTGCCAGCAGTTCGACAGGGGGAAATTCACCCCTCCACTTT. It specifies CASSSTGGNSPLHF.

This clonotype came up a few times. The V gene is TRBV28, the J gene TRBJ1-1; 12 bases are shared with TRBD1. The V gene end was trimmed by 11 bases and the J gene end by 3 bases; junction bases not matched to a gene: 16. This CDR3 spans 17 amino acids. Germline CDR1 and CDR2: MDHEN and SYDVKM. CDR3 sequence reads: CAPSKGDRGRGYTEAFF. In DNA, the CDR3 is TGTGCCCCTTCAAAGGGGGACAGGGGGCGAGGGTACACTGAAGCTTTCTTT. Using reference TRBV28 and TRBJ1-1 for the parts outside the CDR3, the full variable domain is DVKVTQSSRYLVKRTGEKVFLECVQDMDHENMFWYRQDPGLGLRLIYFSYDVKMKEKGDIPEGYSVSREKKERFSLILESASTNQTSMYLCAPSKGDRGRGYTEAFFGQGTRLTVV.

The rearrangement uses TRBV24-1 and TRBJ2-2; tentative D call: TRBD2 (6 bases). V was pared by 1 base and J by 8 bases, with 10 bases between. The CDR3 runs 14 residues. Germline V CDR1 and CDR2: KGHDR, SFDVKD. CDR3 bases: TGTGCCACCAGTGATTTCGGGGGTCCGGGGGAGCTGTTTTTT. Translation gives CATSDFGGPGELFF.

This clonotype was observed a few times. DNA of the CDR3: TGTGCCAGCAGCTTCGTGGGGAGGGACACTGAAGCTTTCTTT. Translated, it gives CASSFVGRDTEAFF. The J gene is TRBJ1-1, the V gene TRBV7-3, with D unclear. The germline CDR1 and CDR2 sequences are SGHTA and FQGTGA. This CDR3 has 14 residues. Between the trimmed V and J ends, which lost 3 bases and 3 bases, there was a span of 11 bases.

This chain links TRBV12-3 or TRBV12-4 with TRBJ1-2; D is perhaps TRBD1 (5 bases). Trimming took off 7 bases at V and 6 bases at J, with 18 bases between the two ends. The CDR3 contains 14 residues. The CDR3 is CASTPGRRTDGYTF. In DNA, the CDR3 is TGTGCCAGCACCCCGGGACGTAGGACTGATGGCTACACCTTC.